The source of this TCR beta chain is a study of blood T cell repertoires in COVID-19. Looking at the study overall: PBMCs, B-cell-depleted T cells, or T cells were the source of the cDNA or gDNA that made up the material.

Generated by immunoSEQ multiplex PCR, the TCRdb table keeps only in-frame clones and is missing some. The repertoire includes around 63,000 clones, around 80% of them detected once, and over 5.5% sits in the top ten. This clone occurred a few times. V shed 4 bases and J shed 8 bases, with 11 bases lying between them. CDR3 size: 12 residues. Germline V CDR1 and CDR2: SGHDN, FVKESK. This clonotype was sampled from a man in his sixties with acute or convalescent COVID-19. The chain links TRBV14 to TRBJ1-2; D is uncertain. Sequencing input: peripheral blood. The CDR3 reads CASSPEVGGYTF. Written as DNA, the CDR3 is TGTGCCAGCAGCCCTGAAGTGGGCGGCTACACCTTC.